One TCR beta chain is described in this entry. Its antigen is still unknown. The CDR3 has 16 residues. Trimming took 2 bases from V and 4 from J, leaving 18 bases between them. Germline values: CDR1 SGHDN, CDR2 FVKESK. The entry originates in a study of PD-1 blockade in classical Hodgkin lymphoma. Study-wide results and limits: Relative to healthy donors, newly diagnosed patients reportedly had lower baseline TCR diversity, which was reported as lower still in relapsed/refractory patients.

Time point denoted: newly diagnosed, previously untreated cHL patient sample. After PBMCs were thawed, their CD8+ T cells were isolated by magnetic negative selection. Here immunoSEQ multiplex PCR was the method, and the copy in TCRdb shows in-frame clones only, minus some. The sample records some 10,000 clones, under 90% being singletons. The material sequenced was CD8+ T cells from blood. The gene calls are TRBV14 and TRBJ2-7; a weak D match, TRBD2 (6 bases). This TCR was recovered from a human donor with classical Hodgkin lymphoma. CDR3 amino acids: CASSQRAGGAFYEQYF. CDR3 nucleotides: TGTGCCAGCAGCCAACGCGCCGGCGGGGCCTTTTACGAGCAGTACTTC.